The 13 T cell receptor beta chains given below trace back to one sample, sequenced in a study of spatial heterogeneity in lung cancer. Time point described: sample taken at primary tumor resection. Unsorted whole RNA of tumor, nontumor lung or frozen PBMC was sequenced. From the 5' RACE reads, TCRdb called clonotypes with MiXCR, one entry per CDR3 protein. The repertoire holds 13,000 or so distinct CDR3 sequences, with about 3.8% as singletons. The input for sequencing was PBMCs, taken at surgery. These TCRs come from a male donor with early-stage non-small cell lung cancer.

This clonotype was found many times. This beta chain is off target for a library built for alpha chains, so its abundance means little. This rearrangement joins TRBV10-3 to TRBJ1-4; no clear D. The V end was cut by 2 bases, the J end by 5 bases, with 9 bases between. The CDR3 sequence is 14 residues long. Germline V gives CDR1 ENHRY, CDR2 SYGVKD. The CDR3 DNA is TGTGCCATCAGTGAGGGACTGAGGAATGAAAAACTGTTTTTT. This gives the protein CAISEGLRNEKLFF.

To note about this clonotype: A library prepared for alpha chains yielded this beta chain as an off-target read; its size is of little meaning. The V and J genes are TRBV27 and TRBJ2-7; D is unclear. Trimming left V 6 bases short and J 9 bases short, with 21 bases between. CDR1 is MNHEY and CDR2 is SMNVEV in the germline V gene (reference sequence). The CDR3 has 14 amino acids. The CDR3 protein is CASRISPPSSVQYF. CDR3 coding DNA: TGTGCCAGCAGGATTAGCCCTCCATCCTCTGTGCAGTACTTC.

In regard to this clonotype: With the library built for alpha chains, this beta chain is off target and its frequency is not meaningful. CDR3 nucleotide sequence: TGCGCCAGCAGCCAAGATCGTAGCAACGAGCAGTACTTC. Its protein is CASSQDRSNEQYF. The chain is built from TRBV4-1 and TRBJ2-7; D unresolved. Germline CDR1 and CDR2: MGHRA and YSYEKL. With 0 bases removed from V and 5 bases from J, the gap between germline ends came to 8 bases. The CDR3 covers 13 residues.

This clonotype was seen at least ten times. This beta chain is a stray read from a library made for alpha chains; its abundance is not meaningful. The rearrangement uses TRBV5-4 and TRBJ2-3, with 7 bases matching TRBD2. The CDR3 sequence is 15 residues long. The trim removed 4 bases at V and 2 bases at J, leaving 7 bases unmatched. CDR1 and CDR2 (germline): SGHNT, YYREEE (reference sequence). In nucleotides, the CDR3 is TGTGCCAGCAGCCCTAGCGGCAACCCCACAGATACGCAGTATTTT. This sequence encodes CASSPSGNPTDTQYF. Full variable domain (remainder filled in from reference TRBV5-4 and TRBJ2-3): ETGVTQSPTHLIKTRGQQVTLRCSSQSGHNTVSWYQQALGQGPQFIFQYYREEENGRGNFPPRFSGLQFPNYSSELNVNALELDDSALYLCASSPSGNPTDTQYFGPGTRLTVL.

As regards this clonotype: For a library built for alpha chains, this beta chain is a stray read; little rests on its size. The chain is built from TRBV6-4 and TRBJ2-3; weak D call: TRBD1 (6 bases). This CDR3 region has 14 residues. Trimming cost V 4 bases and J 1 base, with 9 bases left between them. Germline V gene lookup returns CDR1 MRHNA and CDR2 SNTAGT. The CDR3: CASSATGGTDTQYF. In nucleotides, the CDR3 is TGTGCCAGCAGTGCGACAGGAGGCACAGATACGCAGTATTTT.

This clonotype was recorded many times. For a library built for alpha chains, this beta chain is a stray read; little rests on its size. The rearrangement joins TRBV7-2 to TRBJ2-1; D tentatively reads TRBD1 or TRBD2 (5 bases each). Deletions cut 2 bases from V and 2 bases from J, with 13 bases between. The germline V gene encodes CDR1 SGHTA and CDR2 FQGNSA. The CDR3 length is 16 residues. This CDR3 is CASSLFLGATYNEQFF. The CDR3 bases are TGTGCCAGCAGCTTATTCCTCGGGGCCACCTACAATGAGCAGTTCTTC.

This clonotype has a count of ten or more. This beta chain lies outside the target of a library built for alpha chains; its clone size means little. The chain has TRBV6-2 or TRBV6-3 and TRBJ2-1, with a possible D match to TRBD2 (6 bases). Germline V gene lookup returns CDR1 MNHEY and CDR2 SVGEGT. This CDR3 spans 18 amino acids. With 3 bases removed from V and 5 bases from J, the gap between germline ends came to 23 bases. The DNA for the CDR3 is TGTGCCAGCAGTTATTCTCTTCTTTGGGGGACTCCTGACAATGAGCAGTTCTTC. The encoded protein is CASSYSLLWGTPDNEQFF.

In this sample, this clonotype turned up many times. Being off target in a library aimed at alpha chains, this beta chain has a size of little meaning. V usage is TRBV7-3 and J usage is TRBJ2-3; no definite D call. Deletions cut 5 bases from V and 6 bases from J, with 12 bases between. CDR3 length: 13 amino acids. Germline-derived CDR1 and CDR2 are SGHTA and FQGTGA. The CDR3 loop is CASSPSRGDTQYF. The CDR3 nucleotides are TGTGCCAGCAGCCCCAGTCGCGGTGATACGCAGTATTTT. Using reference TRBV7-3 and TRBJ2-3 for the parts outside the CDR3, the full variable domain is GAGVSQTPSNKVTEKGKYVELRCDPISGHTALYWYRQSLGQGPEFLIYFQGTGAADDSGLPNDRFFAVRPEGSVSTLKIQRTERGDSAVYLCASSPSRGDTQYFGPGTRLTVL.

This clonotype was observed at least ten times. The size of this beta chain means little, since it is a stray read in a library made for alpha chains. The gene calls are TRBV12-3 or TRBV12-4 and TRBJ2-6; no clear D gene. The CDR3 loop spans 17 amino acids. The V gene lost 7 bases and the J gene lost 0 bases, with 16 bases spanning the gap. Here the CDR3 DNA reads TGTGCCAGCACCCCGCGGATCACTCTCTCTGGGGCCAACGTCCTGACTTTC. Its protein product is CASTPRITLSGANVLTF.

Many counts were recorded for this clonotype. Little can be read into the size of this beta chain, an off-target read in a library designed for alpha chains. CDR3 coding DNA: TGTGCCAGTAGCCACCTTACAGGGGGGGGAACCGGGGAGCTGTTTTTT. Translated, it gives CASSHLTGGGTGELFF. The chain joins TRBV19 to TRBJ2-2; perhaps TRBD1 as D (8 bases). The length of the CDR3 is 16 residues. From germline, CDR1 is LNHDA and CDR2 SQIVND (reference sequence). Trimming left V 6 bases short and J 5 bases short, with 19 bases between.

The sample holds many counts of this clonotype. Being off target in a library aimed at alpha chains, this beta chain has a size of little meaning. V gene TRBV28 combines with J gene TRBJ2-1; weak D call: TRBD2 (5 bases). V was clipped by 2 bases and J by 8 bases, with 16 bases between them. The CDR3 has 15 amino acids. Germline CDR1 reads MDHEN; CDR2 reads SYDVKM. The CDR3 protein is CASSLGGQVGYEQFF. The CDR3 DNA reads as TGTGCCAGCAGTTTAGGAGGTCAGGTCGGCTATGAGCAGTTCTTC. The full variable domain, completed using reference TRBV28 and TRBJ2-1, is DVKVTQSSRYLVKRTGEKVFLECVQDMDHENMFWYRQDPGLGLRLIYFSYDVKMKEKGDIPEGYSVSREKKERFSLILESASTNQTSMYLCASSLGGQVGYEQFFGPGTRLTVL.

At least ten counts were recorded for this clonotype. This beta chain turned up in a library designed for alpha chains; as an off-target read, its abundance says little. This rearrangement joins TRBV6-5 to TRBJ2-5; D gene uncertain. CDR3 length equals 11 residues. Trimming stripped 4 bases from V and 8 bases from J, with 8 bases between. Germline values: CDR1 MNHEY, CDR2 SVGAGI. CDR3 sequence: CASSSGVTQYF. In DNA, the CDR3 is TGTGCCAGCAGTTCAGGAGTCACCCAGTACTTC.

This clonotype was recorded many times. This beta chain is an off-target read within a library intended for alpha chains, so its frequency means little. The rearrangement joins TRBV11-1 to TRBJ2-7; D not certain. Trimming shortened V by 1 base and J by 2 bases, and 12 bases separated the two germline ends. Germline lookup yields CDR1 SGHAT and CDR2 FQDESV (reference sequence). The CDR3 is 15 amino acids. The CDR3 region has the DNA TGTGCCAGCAGCTTAGGGCGGCCTCCAGCCTACGAGCAGTACTTC. This codes for CASSLGRPPAYEQYF.